This TCR beta chain derives from a study of regulatory T cells in long-lasting Graves disease. Arm-PCR with iRepertoire HTBI primers amplified the CDR3 regions for these TCR beta libraries. TCRdb analysed the multiplex PCR reads with MiXCR anew, one entry per CDR3 protein. The sample holds some 430,000 distinct CDR3 sequences; roughly 21% are singletons and the top ten take approximately 6.4%. About this clonotype: As yet, its antigen is unknown.

Indicated time point: persistent/refractory GD, antithyroid drugs over 5 years with positive TRAb. PBMC RNA was the source of the TCR library. The length of the CDR3 is 16 residues. Germline loops: CDR1 SEHNR, CDR2 FQNEAQ (reference sequence). The J segment lost 6 bases and the V segment lost 7 bases, leaving 13 bases of the junction unmatched. Overall study findings and caveats: A reduction in accuracy may have resulted from the small sample size. New patients shared 750 to 1,000 public clonotypes, and persistent patients shared more, with 2,741. The work looked only at peripheral blood and did not look at thyroid tissue.

This chain links TRBV7-9 with TRBJ2-7; TRBD1 aligns across 12 bases. The clonotype was recovered from a female donor with Graves disease. Sample: peripheral blood mononuclear cells (PBMCs), taken when the disease was refractory, from a patient treated with antithyroid drugs. CDR3 in DNA: TGTGCCAGCAACTACGGAAACCGGGACAGGGGGCTCGAGCAGTACTTC. This translates into CASNYGNRDRGLEQYF.